This TCR beta chain appears in the sequencing data of a study of siplizumab effects on memory and regulatory T cells. Overall study findings and caveats: It was never confirmed that proliferating Tregs from siplizumab cultures were suppressive. Controls showed an average of around 28% Treg-derived mappable alloreactive CD4+ clones, while siplizumab showed 65% to 70%. Among alloreactive clones, only a minor fraction mapped to unstimulated subsets. Neither a naive nor a memory phenotype was assignable to roughly 80-95% of proliferating CD4+ or CD8+ clones.

As to this clone: The antigen is undetermined.

Per the germline V gene, CDR1 is GTSNPN and CDR2 is SVGIG (reference sequence). Trimming removed 1 base from V and 7 bases from J, with 13 bases in between. CDR3 length: 13 amino acids. Assay used: immunoSEQ multiplex PCR; TCRdb lists only in-frame clones, some missing. The sample yields 95,000 to 110,000 clones, roughly 93% seen once. The chain uses TRBV30 and TRBJ1-2; D possibly corresponds to TRBD1 (6 bases). The receptor was isolated from a human donor in good health. Sequenced sample: Tregs sorted from blood. In DNA form, the CDR3 reads TGTGCCTGGAGTGCACAGGGAATGGCTGGCTACACCTTC. Translated: CAWSAQGMAGYTF.